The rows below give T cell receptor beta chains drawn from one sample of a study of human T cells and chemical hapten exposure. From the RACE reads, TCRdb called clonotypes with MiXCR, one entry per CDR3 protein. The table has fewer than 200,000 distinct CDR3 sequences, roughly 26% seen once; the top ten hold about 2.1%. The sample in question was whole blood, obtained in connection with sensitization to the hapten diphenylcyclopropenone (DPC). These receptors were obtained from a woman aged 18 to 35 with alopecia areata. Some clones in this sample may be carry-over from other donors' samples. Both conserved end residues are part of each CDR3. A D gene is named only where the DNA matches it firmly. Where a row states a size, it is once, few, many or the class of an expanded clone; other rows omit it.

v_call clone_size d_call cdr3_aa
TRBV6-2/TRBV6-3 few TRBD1 CASSSTGTGYEQYF
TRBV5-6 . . CASSLRVHGYTF
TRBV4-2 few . CASSRATDYEQYF
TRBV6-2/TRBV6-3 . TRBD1 CASRTRDRGADTQYF
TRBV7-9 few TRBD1 CASSLPTPGQRSEQYF
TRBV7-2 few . CASSLDGSTDTQYF
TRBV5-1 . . CASSLENRASNYGYTF
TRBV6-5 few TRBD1 CASRSDRGTPLHF
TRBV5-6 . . CASSLGRQAYYEQYF
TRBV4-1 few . CASSQDPLAHTDTQYF